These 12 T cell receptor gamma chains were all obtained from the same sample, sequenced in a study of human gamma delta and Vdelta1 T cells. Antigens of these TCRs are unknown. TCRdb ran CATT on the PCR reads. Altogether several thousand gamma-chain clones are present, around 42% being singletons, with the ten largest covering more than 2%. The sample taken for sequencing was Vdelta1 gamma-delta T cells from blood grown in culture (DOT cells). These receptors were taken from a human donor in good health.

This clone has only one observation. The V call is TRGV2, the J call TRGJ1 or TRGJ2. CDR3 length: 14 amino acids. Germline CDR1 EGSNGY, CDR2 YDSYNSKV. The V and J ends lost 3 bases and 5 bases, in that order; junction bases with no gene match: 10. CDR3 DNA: TGTGCCACCTGGGACCGCCATTCTGATTATAAGAAACTCTTT. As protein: CATWDRHSDYKKLF.

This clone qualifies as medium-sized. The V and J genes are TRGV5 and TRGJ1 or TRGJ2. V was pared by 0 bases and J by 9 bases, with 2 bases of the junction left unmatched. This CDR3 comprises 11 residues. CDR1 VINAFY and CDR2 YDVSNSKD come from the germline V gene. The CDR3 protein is CATWDRFKKLF. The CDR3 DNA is TGTGCCACCTGGGACAGGTTTAAGAAACTCTTT.

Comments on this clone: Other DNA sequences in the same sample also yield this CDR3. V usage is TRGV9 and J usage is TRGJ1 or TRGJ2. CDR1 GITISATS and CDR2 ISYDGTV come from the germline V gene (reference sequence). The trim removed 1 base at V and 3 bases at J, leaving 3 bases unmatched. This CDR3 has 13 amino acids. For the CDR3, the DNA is TGTGCCTTGTGGGAGGTTTCTTATTATAAGAAACTCTTT. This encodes CALWEVSYYKKLF.

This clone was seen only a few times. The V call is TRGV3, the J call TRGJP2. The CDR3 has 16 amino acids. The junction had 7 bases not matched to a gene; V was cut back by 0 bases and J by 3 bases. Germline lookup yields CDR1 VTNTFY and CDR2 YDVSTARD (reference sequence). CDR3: CATWDRRRGSDWIKTF. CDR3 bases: TGTGCCACCTGGGACAGGCGGAGGGGTAGTGATTGGATCAAGACGTTT.

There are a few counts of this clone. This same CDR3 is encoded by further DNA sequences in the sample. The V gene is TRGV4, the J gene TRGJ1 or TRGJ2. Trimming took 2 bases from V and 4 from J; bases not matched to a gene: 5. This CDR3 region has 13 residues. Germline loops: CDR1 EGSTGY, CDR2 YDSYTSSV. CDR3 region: CATWDDPYYKKLF. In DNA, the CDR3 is TGTGCCACCTGGGATGATCCGTATTATAAGAAACTCTTT.

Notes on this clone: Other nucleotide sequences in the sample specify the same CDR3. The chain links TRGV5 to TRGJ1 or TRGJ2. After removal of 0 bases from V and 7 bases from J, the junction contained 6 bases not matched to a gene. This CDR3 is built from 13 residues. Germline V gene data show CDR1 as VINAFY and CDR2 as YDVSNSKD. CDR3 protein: CATWDRPGYKKLF. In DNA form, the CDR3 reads TGTGCCACCTGGGACAGGCCCGGCTATAAGAAACTCTTT.

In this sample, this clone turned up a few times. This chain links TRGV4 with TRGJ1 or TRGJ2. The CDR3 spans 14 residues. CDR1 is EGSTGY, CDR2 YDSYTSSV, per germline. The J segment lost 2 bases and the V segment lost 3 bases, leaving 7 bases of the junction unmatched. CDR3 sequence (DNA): TGTGCCACCTGGGATATGGTCGATTATTATAAGAAACTCTTT. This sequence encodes CATWDMVDYYKKLF.

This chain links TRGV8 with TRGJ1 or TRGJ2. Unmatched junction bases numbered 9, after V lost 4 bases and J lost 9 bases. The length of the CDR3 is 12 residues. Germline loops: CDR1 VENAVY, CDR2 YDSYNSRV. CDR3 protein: CATWDTTSKKLF. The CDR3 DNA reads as TGTGCCACCTGGGACACGACCTCTAAGAAACTCTTT.

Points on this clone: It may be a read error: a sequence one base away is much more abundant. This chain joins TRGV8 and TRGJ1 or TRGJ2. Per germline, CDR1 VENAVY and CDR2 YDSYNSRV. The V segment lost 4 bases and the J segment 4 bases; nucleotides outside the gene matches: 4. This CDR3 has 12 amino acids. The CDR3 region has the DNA TGTGCCACCTGGGAGGGGTATTATAAGAAACTCTTT. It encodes CATWEGYYKKLF.

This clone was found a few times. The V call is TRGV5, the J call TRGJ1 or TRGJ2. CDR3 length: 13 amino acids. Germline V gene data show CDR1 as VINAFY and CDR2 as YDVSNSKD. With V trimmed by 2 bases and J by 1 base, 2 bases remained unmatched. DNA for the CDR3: TGTGCCACCTGGGACAAAAATTATTATAAGAAACTCTTT. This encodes CATWDKNYYKKLF.

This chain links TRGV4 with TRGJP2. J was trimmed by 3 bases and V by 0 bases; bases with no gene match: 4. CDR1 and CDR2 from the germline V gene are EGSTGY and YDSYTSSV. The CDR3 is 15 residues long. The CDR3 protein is CATWDGLGSDWIKTF. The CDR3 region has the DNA TGTGCCACCTGGGATGGGCTGGGTAGTGATTGGATCAAGACGTTT.

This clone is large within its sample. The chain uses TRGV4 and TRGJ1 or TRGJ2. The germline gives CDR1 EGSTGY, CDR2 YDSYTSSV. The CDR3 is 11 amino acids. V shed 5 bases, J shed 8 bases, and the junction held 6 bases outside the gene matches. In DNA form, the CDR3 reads TGTGCCACCTGGGGACCTGATAAGAAACTCTTT. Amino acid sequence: CATWGPDKKLF.